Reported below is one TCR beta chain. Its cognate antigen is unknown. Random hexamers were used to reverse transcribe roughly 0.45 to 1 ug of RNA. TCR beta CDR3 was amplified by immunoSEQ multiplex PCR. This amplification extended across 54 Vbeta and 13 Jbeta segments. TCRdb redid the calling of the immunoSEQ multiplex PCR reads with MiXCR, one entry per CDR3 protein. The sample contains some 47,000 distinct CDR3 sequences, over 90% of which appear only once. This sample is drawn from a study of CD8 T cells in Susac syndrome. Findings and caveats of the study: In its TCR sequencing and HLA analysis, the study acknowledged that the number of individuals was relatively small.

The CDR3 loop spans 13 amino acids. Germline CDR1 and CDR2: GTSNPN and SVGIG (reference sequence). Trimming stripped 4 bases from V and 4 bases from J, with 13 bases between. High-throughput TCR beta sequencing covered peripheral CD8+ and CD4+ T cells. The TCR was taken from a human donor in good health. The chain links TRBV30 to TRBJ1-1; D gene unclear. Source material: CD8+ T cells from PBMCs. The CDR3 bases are TGTGCCTGGACCCGAGCTGGGCCCACTGAAGCTTTCTTT. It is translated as CAWTRAGPTEAFF.